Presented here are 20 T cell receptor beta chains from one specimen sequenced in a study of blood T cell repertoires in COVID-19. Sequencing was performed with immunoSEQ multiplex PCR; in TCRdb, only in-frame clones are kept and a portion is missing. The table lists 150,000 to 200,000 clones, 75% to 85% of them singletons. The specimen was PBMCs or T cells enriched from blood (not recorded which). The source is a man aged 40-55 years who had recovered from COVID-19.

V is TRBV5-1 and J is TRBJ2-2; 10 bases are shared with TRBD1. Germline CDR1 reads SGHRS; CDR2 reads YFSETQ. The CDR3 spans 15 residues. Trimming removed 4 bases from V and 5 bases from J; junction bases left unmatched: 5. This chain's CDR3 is CASSLRTGGTGELFF. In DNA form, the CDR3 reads TGCGCCAGCAGCCTACGGACAGGGGGGACCGGGGAGCTGTTTTTT.

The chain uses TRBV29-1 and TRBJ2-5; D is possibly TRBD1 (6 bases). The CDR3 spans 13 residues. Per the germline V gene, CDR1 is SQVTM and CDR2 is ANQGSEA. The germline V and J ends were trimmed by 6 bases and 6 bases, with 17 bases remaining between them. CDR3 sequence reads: CSVTEGQGKTQYF. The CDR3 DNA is TGCAGCGTCACCGAGGGGCAGGGGAAGACCCAGTACTTC.

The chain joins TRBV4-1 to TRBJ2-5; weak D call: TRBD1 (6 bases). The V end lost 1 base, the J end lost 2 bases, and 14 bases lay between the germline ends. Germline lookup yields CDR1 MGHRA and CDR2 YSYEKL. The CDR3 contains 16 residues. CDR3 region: CASSQGVQGWQETQYF. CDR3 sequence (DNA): TGCGCCAGCAGCCAAGGAGTCCAGGGGTGGCAAGAGACCCAGTACTTC.

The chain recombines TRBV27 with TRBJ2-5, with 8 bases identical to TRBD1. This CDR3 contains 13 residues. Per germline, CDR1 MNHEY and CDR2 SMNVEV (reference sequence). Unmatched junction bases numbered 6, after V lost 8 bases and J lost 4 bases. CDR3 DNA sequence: TGTGCCAGCGAGAGACAGGGGCCAGAGACCCAGTACTTC. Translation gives CASERQGPETQYF.

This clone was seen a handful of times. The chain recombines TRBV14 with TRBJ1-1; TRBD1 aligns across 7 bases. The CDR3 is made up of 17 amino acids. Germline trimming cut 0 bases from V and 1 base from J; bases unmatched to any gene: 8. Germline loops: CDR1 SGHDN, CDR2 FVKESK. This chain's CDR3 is CASSQDRTGAGNTEAFF. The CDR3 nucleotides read TGTGCCAGCAGCCAAGATCGTACAGGGGCCGGGAACACTGAAGCTTTCTTT. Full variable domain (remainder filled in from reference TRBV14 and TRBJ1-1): EAGVTQFPSHSVIEKGQTVTLRCDPISGHDNLYWYRRVMGKEIKFLLHFVKESKQDESGMPNNRFLAERTGGTYSTLKVQPAELEDSGVYFCASSQDRTGAGNTEAFFGQGTRLTVV.

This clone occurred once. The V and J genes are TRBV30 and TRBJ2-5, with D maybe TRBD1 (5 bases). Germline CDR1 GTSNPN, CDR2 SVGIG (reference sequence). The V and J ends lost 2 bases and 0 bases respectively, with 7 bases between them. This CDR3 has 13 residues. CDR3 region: CAWSKGNQETQYF. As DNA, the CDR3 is TGTGCCTGGAGTAAGGGGAACCAAGAGACCCAGTACTTC.

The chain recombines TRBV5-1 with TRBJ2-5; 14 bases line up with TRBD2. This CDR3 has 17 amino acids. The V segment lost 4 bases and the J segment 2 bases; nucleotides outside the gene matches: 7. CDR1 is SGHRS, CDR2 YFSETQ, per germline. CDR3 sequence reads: CASSRGLAGGYQETQYF. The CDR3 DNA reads TGCGCCAGCAGCCGAGGACTAGCGGGGGGTTATCAAGAGACCCAGTACTTC.

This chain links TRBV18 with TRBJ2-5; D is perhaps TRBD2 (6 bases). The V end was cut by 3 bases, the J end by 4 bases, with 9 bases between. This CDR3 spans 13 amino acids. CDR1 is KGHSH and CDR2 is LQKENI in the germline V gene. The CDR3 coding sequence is TGTGCCAGCTCACCCGGAGGGCTAGAGACCCAGTACTTC. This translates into CASSPGGLETQYF.

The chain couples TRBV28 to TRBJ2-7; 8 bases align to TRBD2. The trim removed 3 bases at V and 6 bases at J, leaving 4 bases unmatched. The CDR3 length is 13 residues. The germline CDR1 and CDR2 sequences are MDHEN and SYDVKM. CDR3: CASSFGGAAEQYV. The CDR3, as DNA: TGTGCCAGCAGTTTCGGGGGGGCGGCCGAGCAGTACGTC.

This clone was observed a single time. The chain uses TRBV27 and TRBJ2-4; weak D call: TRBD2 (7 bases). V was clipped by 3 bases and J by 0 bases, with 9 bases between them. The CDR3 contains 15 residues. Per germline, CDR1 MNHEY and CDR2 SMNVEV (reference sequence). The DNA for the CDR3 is TGTGCCAGCAGTTTTGGGGGGGCAGCCAAAAACATTCAGTACTTC. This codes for CASSFGGAAKNIQYF.

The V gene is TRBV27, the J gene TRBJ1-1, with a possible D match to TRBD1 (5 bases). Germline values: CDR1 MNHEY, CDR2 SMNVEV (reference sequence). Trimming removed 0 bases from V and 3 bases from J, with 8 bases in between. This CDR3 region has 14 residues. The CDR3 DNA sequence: TGTGCCAGCAGTTTATCCCTGACAGACACTGAAGCTTTCTTT. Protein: CASSLSLTDTEAFF.

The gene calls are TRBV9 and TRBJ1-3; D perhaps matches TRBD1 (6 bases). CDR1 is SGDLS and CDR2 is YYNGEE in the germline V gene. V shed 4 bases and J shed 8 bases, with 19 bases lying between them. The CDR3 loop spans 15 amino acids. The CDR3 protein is CASSLRGFWRDTIYF. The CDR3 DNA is TGTGCCAGCAGCCTCAGGGGATTCTGGCGGGACACCATATATTTT.

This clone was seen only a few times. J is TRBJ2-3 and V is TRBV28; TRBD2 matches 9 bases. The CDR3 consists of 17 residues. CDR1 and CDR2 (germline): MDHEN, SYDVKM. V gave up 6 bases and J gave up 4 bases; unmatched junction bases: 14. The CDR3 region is CASSVSPPGLASDTQYF. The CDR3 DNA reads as TGTGCCAGCAGCGTTTCCCCGCCGGGACTAGCATCAGATACGCAGTATTTT.

The CDR3 DNA is TGTGCCAGCAGTTCGGGCACCGAGGGCGCAGAGACCCAGTACTTC. It encodes CASSSGTEGAETQYF. The chain uses TRBV27 and TRBJ2-5, with D possibly being TRBD2 (5 bases). Trimming took 4 bases from V and 4 from J, leaving 16 bases between them. There are 15 residues in the CDR3. CDR1 and CDR2 (germline): MNHEY, SMNVEV (reference sequence).

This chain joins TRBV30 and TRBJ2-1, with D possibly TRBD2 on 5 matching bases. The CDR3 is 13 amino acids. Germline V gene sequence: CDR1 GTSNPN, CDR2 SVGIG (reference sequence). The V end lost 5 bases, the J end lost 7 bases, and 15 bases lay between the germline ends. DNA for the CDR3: TGTGCCTGGGTCCGGCAGACGGGGAATGAGCAGTTCTTC. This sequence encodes CAWVRQTGNEQFF. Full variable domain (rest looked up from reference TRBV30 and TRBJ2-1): SQTIHQWPATLVQPVGSPLSLECTVEGTSNPNLYWYRQAAGRGLQLLFYSVGIGQISSEVPQNLSASRPQDRQFILSSKKLLLSDSGFYLCAWVRQTGNEQFFGPGTRLTVL.

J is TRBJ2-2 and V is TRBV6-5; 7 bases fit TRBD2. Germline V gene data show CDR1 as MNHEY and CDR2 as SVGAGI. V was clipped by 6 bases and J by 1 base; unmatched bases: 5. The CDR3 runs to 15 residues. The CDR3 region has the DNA TGTGCCAGCAGAGGAGCGGGGTTGAACACCGGGGAGCTGTTTTTT. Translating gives CASRGAGLNTGELFF.

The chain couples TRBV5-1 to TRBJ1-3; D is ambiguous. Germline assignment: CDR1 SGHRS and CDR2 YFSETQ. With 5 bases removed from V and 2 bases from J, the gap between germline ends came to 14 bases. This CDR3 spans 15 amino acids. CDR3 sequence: CASSENLSPGNTIYF. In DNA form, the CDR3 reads TGCGCCAGCAGTGAGAACCTTTCCCCTGGAAACACCATATATTTT.

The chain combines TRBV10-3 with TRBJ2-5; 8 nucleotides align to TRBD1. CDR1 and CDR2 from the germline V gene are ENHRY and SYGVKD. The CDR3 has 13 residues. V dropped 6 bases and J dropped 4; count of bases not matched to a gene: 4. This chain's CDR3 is CAIRAQGGETQYF. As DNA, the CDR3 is TGTGCCATCAGGGCACAGGGGGGAGAGACCCAGTACTTC.

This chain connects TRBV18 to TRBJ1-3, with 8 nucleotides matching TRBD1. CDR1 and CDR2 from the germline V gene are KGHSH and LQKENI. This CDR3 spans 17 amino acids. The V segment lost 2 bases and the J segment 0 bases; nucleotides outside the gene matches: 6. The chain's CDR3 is CASSPTGTGYSGNTIYF. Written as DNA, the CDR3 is TGTGCCAGCTCACCAACCGGGACAGGCTACTCTGGAAACACCATATATTTT.

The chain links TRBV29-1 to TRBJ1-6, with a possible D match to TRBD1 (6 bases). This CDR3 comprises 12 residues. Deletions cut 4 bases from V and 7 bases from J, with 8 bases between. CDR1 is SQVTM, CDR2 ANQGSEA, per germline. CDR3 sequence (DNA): TGCAGCGTTGGAACAGGGAATTCACCCCTCCACTTT. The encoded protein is CSVGTGNSPLHF.